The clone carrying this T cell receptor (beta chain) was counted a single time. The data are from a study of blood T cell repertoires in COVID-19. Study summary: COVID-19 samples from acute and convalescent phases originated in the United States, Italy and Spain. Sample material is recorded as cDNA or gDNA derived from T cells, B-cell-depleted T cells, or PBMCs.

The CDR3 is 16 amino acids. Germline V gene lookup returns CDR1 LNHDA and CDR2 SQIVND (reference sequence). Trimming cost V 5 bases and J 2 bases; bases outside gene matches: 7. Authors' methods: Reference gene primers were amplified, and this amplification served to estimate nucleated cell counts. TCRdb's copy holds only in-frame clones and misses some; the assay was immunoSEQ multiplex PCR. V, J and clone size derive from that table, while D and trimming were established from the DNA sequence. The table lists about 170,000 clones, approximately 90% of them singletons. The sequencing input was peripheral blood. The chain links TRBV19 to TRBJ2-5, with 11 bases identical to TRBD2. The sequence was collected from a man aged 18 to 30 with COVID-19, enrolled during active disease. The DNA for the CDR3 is TGTGCCAGTAGTGTTGCTAGCGGGAGGTTACAAGAGACCCAGTACTTC. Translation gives CASSVASGRLQETQYF.